The entry below gives a single T cell receptor beta chain sequence along with its context. The sample originates from a study of control samples from healthy donors and cancer patients. Repertoires were generated with immunoSEQ multiplex PCR, while TCRdb's copy carries only in-frame clones and drops some. This table holds about 150,000 clones, about 94% found once. CDR3 size: 16 residues. This clonotype was obtained from a man between 35 and 55 years old in good health. This chain joins TRBV21-1 and TRBJ2-1; whether TRBD2, the table's D call, matches the DNA was not checked. TRBV21-1 is designated a pseudogene. Sequencing was done on a sample of blood. CDR3 in DNA: TGTGCCAGCAGCAAAGCGCAGCGGGACGACTACAATGAGCAGTTCTTC. This translates into CASSKAQRDDYNEQFF.